Detailed here is one T cell receptor beta chain. Trimming removed 3 bases from V and 0 bases from J, with 12 bases in between. The CDR3 loop spans 17 amino acids. In germline, CDR1 is LGHDT, CDR2 YNNKEL (reference sequence). The sample originates from a study of CD8 T cells in ankylosing spondylitis. Quantitative molecular-barcoded 5'-RACE generated the TCR beta libraries. A single record per CDR3 protein comes from TCRdb applying MiXCR to the 5' RACE reads. The sample has over 130,000 distinct CDR3 sequences; roughly 44% are singletons. This receptor was identified in a male donor with ankylosing spondylitis. The rearrangement uses TRBV3-1 and TRBJ2-6; D possibly corresponds to TRBD1 (5 bases). The specimen sequenced was synovial fluid, either unsorted or a sorted T cell fraction (not recorded which). CDR3 region: CASSHGDSASGANVLTF. The DNA for the CDR3 is TGTGCCAGCAGCCATGGTGACAGCGCCTCTGGGGCCAACGTCCTGACTTTC.